The source of this TCR beta chain is a study of blood T cell repertoires in COVID-19 (dated by TCRdb to 2018 to 2020). About the study as a whole: Samples covering the acute and convalescent phases of COVID-19 were provided by collaborators in the United States, Italy and Spain. The material from the prospective study consisted of cDNA or gDNA derived from T cells, B-cell-depleted T cells, or PBMCs. Deeply sampled blood TCRbeta repertoires from subjects exposed to, actively infected with, or recovered from COVID-19 were included in the dataset. The repertoires were released in a freely available public database meant as a resource for research on the immune response to SARS-CoV-2. Samples came from the ongoing ImmuneRACE study (first 160 participants) plus 1,254 subjects from 6 global collaborators. The sample metadata nearly always contained a de-identified subject ID, COVID-19 status, age in years and sex. HLA class I and class II types, where available, came from metadata supplied by the sample provider rather than from assay-based typing. Overall study outcomes, separate from this receptor: The quantity of clinical and demographic metadata differed by source and by participant and was supplied without curation.

The immunoSEQ Assay, a bias-controlled multiplex PCR, was used to amplify TCRbeta CDR3 regions from genomic DNA. Per the authors' processing: The number of nucleated cells in each sample was estimated by amplification of reference gene primers within the assay. To quantify the absolute abundance of each unique TCRbeta CDR3 rearrangement, sequence reads were collapsed and filtered. For each sample, productive Simpson clonality was calculated as the square root of Simpson's diversity index across productive rearrangements. Here the immuneACCESS table is served through TCRdb, limited to in-frame sequences with V and J called. Missing clones are a known gap in these copies; in checked studies unresolved V genes cover under half, and the rest lacks a known reason. V and J calls and clone size are those listed in that table; D and trimming were worked out from the DNA. The sample table shows about 90,000 clones, and 80% to 90% are seen once. Jointly, the top ten make up less than 3% of the sample.

One collaborating source in Seattle enrolled patients during active infection and followed them longitudinally through the course of disease. The collaborating institutions used their own protocols to collect whole blood in K2EDTA tubes. For TCRbeta analysis, collaborator samples were shipped as frozen whole blood, as isolated PBMCs, or as DNA extracted from either sample type. On this clone: Its target antigen remains unknown. Within one base of it there is no much larger clone, and no base qualities were kept.

Material for sequencing was peripheral blood. The receptor was isolated from a man aged 45-60 years with COVID-19, enrolled during active disease.

At the DNA level, the sequence is TGTGCCTCCACGGACAGTTTGAACACTGAAGCTTTCTTT. Translation gives CASTDSLNTEAFF. The chain is encoded by TRBV2 joined to TRBJ1-1; the D gene is possibly TRBD1, with 6 bases matching. The germline ends are 13 bases apart after V is trimmed by 11 bases and J by 0 bases. CDR1 and CDR2, per the germline V gene, are SNHLY and FYNNEI. The CDR3 starts with the cysteine, ends with the phenylalanine, and has 13 residues. Only the CDR3 part of the read is kept: 39 bases, read in frame from the first base.